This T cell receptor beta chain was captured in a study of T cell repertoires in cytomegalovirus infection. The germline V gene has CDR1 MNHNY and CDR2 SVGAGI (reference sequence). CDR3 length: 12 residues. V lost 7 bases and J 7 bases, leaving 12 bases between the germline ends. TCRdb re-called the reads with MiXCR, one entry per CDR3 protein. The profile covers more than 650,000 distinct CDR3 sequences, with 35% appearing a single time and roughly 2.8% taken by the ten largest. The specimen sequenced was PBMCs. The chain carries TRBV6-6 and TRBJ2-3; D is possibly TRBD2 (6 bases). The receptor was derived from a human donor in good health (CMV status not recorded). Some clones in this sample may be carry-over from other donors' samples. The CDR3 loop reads CASTNAGNTQYF. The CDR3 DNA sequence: TGTGCCAGCACCAACGCGGGGAATACGCAGTATTTT.